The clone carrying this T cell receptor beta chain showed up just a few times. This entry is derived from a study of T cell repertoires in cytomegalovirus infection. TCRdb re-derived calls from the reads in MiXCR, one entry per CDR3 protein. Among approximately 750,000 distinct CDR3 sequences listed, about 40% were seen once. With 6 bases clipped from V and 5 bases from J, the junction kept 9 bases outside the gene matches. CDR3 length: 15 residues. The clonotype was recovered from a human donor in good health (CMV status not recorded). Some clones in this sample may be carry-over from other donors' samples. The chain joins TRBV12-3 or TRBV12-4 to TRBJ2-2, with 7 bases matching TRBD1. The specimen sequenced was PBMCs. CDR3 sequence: CASRESLQGTGELFF. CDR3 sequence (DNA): TGTGCCAGCAGGGAGTCCCTACAGGGGACCGGGGAGCTGTTTTTT.